The clone carrying this T cell receptor beta chain has a handful of counts. The data were taken from a study of T-cell memory formation after mild COVID-19. About the study: TCR clusters were mostly confined to one donor each.

With constant-segment primers, 5'RACE yielded cDNA libraries of TCR alpha and TCR beta that carried sample barcodes and UMIs. TCRdb reprocessed the 5' RACE reads via MiXCR and lists one record per CDR3 protein. In the table there are fewer than 650,000 distinct CDR3 sequences, roughly 22% of which are singletons. The sequence was obtained from an adult woman who had mild COVID-19 (a few samples of this study predate the infection). Cell type and time point are not known. The sample consisted of PBMCs or a T cell subset sorted from them (not recorded which).

Here the CDR3 reads CASSQDSAGRYNEQFF. The CDR3 DNA reads TGTGCCAGCAGCCAAGATTCCGCTGGGCGTTACAATGAGCAGTTCTTC. The genes are TRBV4-2 and TRBJ2-1; D not resolved. This CDR3 spans 16 amino acids. Trimming cost V 0 bases and J 4 bases, with 13 bases left between them. Germline CDR1 is LGHNA and CDR2 is YNFKEQ.